The 19 T cell receptor beta chains below all came from one sample that was sequenced in a study of OX40 agonist ivuxolimab in advanced cancers. Produced via immunoSEQ multiplex PCR; TCRdb's table is partial and in-frame only. The data hold tens of thousands of clones, with 70% to 85% observed a single time. The sequenced sample was CD4+ or CD8+ T cells sorted from blood, obtained in a trial of the OX40 agonist ivuxolimab. These receptors were obtained from an adult with an advanced solid tumor such as melanoma, head and neck, liver or kidney cancer.

The chain has TRBV15 and TRBJ2-7, with 7 bases identical to TRBD1. The CDR3 extends over 19 amino acids. Germline V gene data show CDR1 as LNHNV and CDR2 as YYDKDF (reference sequence). V shed 8 bases and J 3 bases; nucleotides not matched to a gene: 25. DNA of the CDR3: TGTGCCACCCGAAAGGGGACAGCTGTAATCGGGCGCAATGACTACGAGCAGTACTTC. Its protein is CATRKGTAVIGRNDYEQYF.

The chain employs TRBV6-5 and TRBJ2-7, with a possible D match to TRBD2 (5 bases). V was pared by 8 bases and J by 6 bases, with 11 bases between. The CDR3 loop spans 11 amino acids. Germline CDR1 and CDR2: MNHEY and SVGAGI. The CDR3 sequence is CASRSRGEQYF. The CDR3 DNA sequence: TGTGCCAGCCGGAGCCGGGGCGAGCAGTACTTC.

The CDR3: CASSIEGYGYTF. Written as DNA, the CDR3 is TGTGCCAGTAGTATAGAAGGCTATGGCTACACCTTC. The V gene is TRBV19, the J gene TRBJ1-2; D is ambiguous. The CDR3 length is 12 residues. CDR1 is LNHDA and CDR2 is SQIVND in the germline V gene (reference sequence). V was cut by 0 bases and J by 4 bases, with 3 bases left in between. Together with reference TRBV19 and TRBJ1-2, the CDR3 gives the full variable domain: DGGITQSPKYLFRKEGQNVTLSCEQNLNHDAMYWYRQDPGQGLRLIYYSQIVNDFQKGDIAEGYSVSREKKESFPLTVTSAQKNPTAFYLCASSIEGYGYTFGSGTRLTVV.

CDR3 sequence (DNA): TGTGCCAGCAGCGCCAGGGGCACGAACACCGGGGAGCTGTTTTTT. It codes for CASSARGTNTGELFF. V is TRBV7-3 and J is TRBJ2-2, with D perhaps matching TRBD1 (6 bases). This CDR3 is 15 amino acids long. Germline assignment: CDR1 SGHTA and CDR2 FQGTGA. V gave up 5 bases and J gave up 0 bases, with 10 bases separating them. The whole variable domain, remainder taken from reference TRBV7-3 and TRBJ2-2, is GAGVSQTPSNKVTEKGKYVELRCDPISGHTALYWYRQSLGQGPEFLIYFQGTGAADDSGLPNDRFFAVRPEGSVSTLKIQRTERGDSAVYLCASSARGTNTGELFFGEGSRLTVL.

This clone was seen a handful of times. The chain links TRBV6-4 to TRBJ2-1, with D possibly called TRBD1 or TRBD2 (5 bases each). CDR3 length equals 15 residues. Per the germline V gene, CDR1 is MRHNA and CDR2 is SNTAGT. The CDR3 loop is CAHSGAGNGVNEQFF. DNA of the CDR3: TGTGCACACTCCGGGGCAGGTAACGGGGTTAATGAGCAGTTCTTC.

Here the CDR3 DNA reads TGTGCCAGCAGCCTAAGAGTACGGGAGACCCAGTACTTC. As protein: CASSLRVRETQYF. V is TRBV6-5 and J is TRBJ2-5; no clear D gene. This CDR3 region has 13 residues. Trimming stripped 6 bases from V and 5 bases from J, with 13 bases between. Per germline, CDR1 MNHEY and CDR2 SVGAGI.

CDR3 amino acids: CASSLFLTGRETQYF. DNA of the CDR3: TGTGCCAGCAGTTTGTTCCTCACAGGGCGAGAGACCCAGTACTTC. The chain uses TRBV27 and TRBJ2-5, with a possible D match to TRBD1 (6 bases). CDR3 length: 15 residues. V lost 3 bases to trimming and J lost 4 bases, with 15 bases between them. Germline V CDR1 and CDR2: MNHEY, SMNVEV (reference sequence).

This clone appeared a single time. The rearrangement joins TRBV5-1 to TRBJ2-5; D possibly corresponds to TRBD2 (6 bases). This CDR3 is 14 amino acids long. The V gene lost 0 bases and the J gene lost 5 bases, with 11 bases spanning the gap. Germline V gives CDR1 SGHRS, CDR2 YFSETQ. CDR3 bases: TGCGCCAGCAGCTTGGAGGGGAGGCCCGAGACCCAGTACTTC. It codes for CASSLEGRPETQYF.

CDR3 sequence (DNA): TGTGCCAGCAGCTACACCGGGGGGACATATGGCTACACCTTC. Its translation: CASSYTGGTYGYTF. The gene calls are TRBV14 and TRBJ1-2, with D perhaps matching TRBD1 (6 bases). The germline V and J ends were trimmed by 5 bases and 5 bases, with 15 bases remaining between them. The CDR3 is 14 residues long. Germline CDR1 and CDR2: SGHDN and FVKESK.

The V call is TRBV19, the J call TRBJ2-4, with TRBD1 matching 9 bases. From germline, CDR1 is LNHDA and CDR2 SQIVND (reference sequence). Trimming at V came to 3 bases and at J to 5 bases, leaving 11 bases not matched to a gene. The CDR3 extends over 17 amino acids. CDR3 in amino acids: CASSIMGGQGGQNIQYF. CDR3 nucleotides: TGTGCCAGTAGTATCATGGGGGGACAGGGCGGCCAAAACATTCAGTACTTC.

Turning to this clone: A far larger clone differs by one base, so this is likely a read error. The V and J genes are TRBV4-1 and TRBJ2-1, with D perhaps TRBD1 (5 bases). The CDR3 contains 15 residues. The germline CDR1 and CDR2 sequences are MGHRA and YSYEKL. The CDR3 nucleotides read TGTGCCAGCAGCTCAGACAGAGTTCCCTACAATGAGCAGTTCTTC. The encoded protein is CASSSDRVPYNEQFF.

The chain couples TRBV6-1 to TRBJ1-5; tentatively, D is TRBD1 (5 bases). The CDR3 totals 16 residues. Trimming removed 0 bases at V and 0 bases at J, with 9 bases between. Germline V CDR1 and CDR2: MNHNS, SASEGT. The CDR3 sequence: CASSEARRVSNQPQHF. The CDR3 coding sequence is TGTGCCAGCAGTGAAGCGCGCAGGGTTAGCAATCAGCCCCAGCATTTT.

The J gene is TRBJ2-1, the V gene TRBV29-1; weak D call: TRBD2 (6 bases). In germline, CDR1 is SQVTM, CDR2 ANQGSEA. The CDR3 totals 11 residues. Trimming took 4 bases from V and 7 from J, leaving 8 bases between them. The CDR3 nucleotides read TGCAGCGTTGGCCTAGCGAATGAGCAGTTCTTC. Its protein is CSVGLANEQFF.

The chain has TRBV29-1 and TRBJ2-1; 9 nucleotides agree with TRBD2. CDR3 length: 12 residues. CDR1 is SQVTM and CDR2 is ANQGSEA in the germline V gene. V trimming: 8 bases; J trimming: 7 bases; junction bases outside the gene matches: 6. CDR3: CSLSGGRNEQFF. The CDR3 DNA reads TGCAGCTTAAGCGGGGGGCGGAATGAGCAGTTCTTC.

The chain has TRBV7-2 and TRBJ1-1; no definite D call. The CDR3 is made up of 13 amino acids. The germline V and J ends were trimmed by 5 bases and 3 bases, with 10 bases remaining between them. The V gene's germline CDR1 is SGHTA and CDR2 FQGNSA. CDR3 sequence (DNA): TGTGCCAGCAGCGGTATGTGGGACACTGAAGCTTTCTTT. As protein: CASSGMWDTEAFF.

The chain couples TRBV2 to TRBJ2-2; D not certain. The V gene lost 4 bases and the J gene lost 6 bases, with 9 bases spanning the gap. The CDR3 loop spans 13 amino acids. Per the germline V gene, CDR1 is SNHLY and CDR2 is FYNNEI. The CDR3 DNA reads as TGTGCCAGCAGTGTGTTGGTCCCCGGGGAGCTGTTTTTT. It translates to CASSVLVPGELFF.

Remarks on this clone: The junction does not match germline at one end; this may be a read error. V and J are TRBV18 and TRBJ1-5; 7 bases line up with TRBD1. Per germline, CDR1 KGHSH and CDR2 LQKENI. The CDR3 contains 17 residues. The CDR3 DNA is TGTGCCAGCTCACTCTTCCCGACAGGGTTTAGCGATCAGCCCCAGCATTTT. It specifies CASSLFPTGFSDQPQHF.

The V and J genes are TRBV12-5 and TRBJ2-5, with D possibly being TRBD2 (6 bases). Trimming removed 7 bases from V and 1 base from J, with 13 bases in between. CDR1 and CDR2 from the germline V gene are LGHNT and FRNRAP. This CDR3 has 14 residues. Written as DNA, the CDR3 is TGTGCTAGTGCCCAAAGGAGGGGCCAAGAGACCCAGTACTTC. Translation: CASAQRRGQETQYF. The whole variable domain, remainder taken from reference TRBV12-5 and TRBJ2-5, is DARVTQTPRHKVTEMGQEVTMRCQPILGHNTVFWYRQTMMQGLELLAYFRNRAPLDDSGMPKDRFSAEMPDATLATLKIQPSEPRDSAVYFCASAQRRGQETQYFGPGTRLLVL.

The V and J genes are TRBV28 and TRBJ2-7; the D is unclear. Germline assignment: CDR1 MDHEN and CDR2 SYDVKM. The CDR3 consists of 12 residues. V lost 2 bases and J lost 8, with 10 bases in between. The CDR3 DNA reads as TGTGCCAGCAGTTTAAAGGCTCTCCAGCAGTACTTC. The encoded protein is CASSLKALQQYF.